This T cell receptor (beta chain) stems from a study of a mutant IDH1 vaccine in newly diagnosed glioma. Study in general: Vaccine administration was initiated 4-6 weeks following radiotherapy alone, or with temozolomide cycles.

In regard to this clone: Antigen unknown.

The time point is: week 5, during vaccination. The content of each vaccine dose was 300 ug of mutant IDH1 20-mer peptide, and topical imiquimod accompanied it. The study's findings and limits: The vaccine induced immune responses, and these occurred in approximately 94% of patients.

Per the germline V gene, CDR1 is MGHRA and CDR2 is YSYEKL. V lost 4 bases and J 4 bases, leaving 10 bases between the germline ends. This CDR3 is built from 14 residues. TCRdb's table, derived via immunoSEQ multiplex PCR, lists solely in-frame clones and lacks some. The repertoire has 35,000 to 45,000 clones, roughly 79% of them found once; the top ten carry over 10%. The sample here was PBMCs, taken from a glioma patient whose treatment included an IDH1 peptide vaccine. This clonotype was obtained from a man aged 50 to 60 with glioma. The rearrangement links TRBV4-1 to TRBJ2-2, with D tentatively TRBD1 or TRBD2 (5 bases each). The CDR3 region has the DNA TGCGCCAGCAGCCGGGACGGACGCACCGGGGAGCTGTTTTTT. Translation: CASSRDGRTGELFF.